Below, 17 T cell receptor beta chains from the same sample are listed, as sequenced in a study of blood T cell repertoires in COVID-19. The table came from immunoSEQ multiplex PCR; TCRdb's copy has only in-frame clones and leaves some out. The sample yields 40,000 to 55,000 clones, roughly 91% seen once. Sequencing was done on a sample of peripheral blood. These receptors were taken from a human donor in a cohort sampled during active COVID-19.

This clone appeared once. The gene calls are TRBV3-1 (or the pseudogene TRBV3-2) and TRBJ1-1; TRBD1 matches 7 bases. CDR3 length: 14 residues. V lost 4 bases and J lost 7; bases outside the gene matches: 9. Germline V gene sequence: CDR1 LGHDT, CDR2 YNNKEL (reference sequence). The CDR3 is CASSPRQGPSEAFF. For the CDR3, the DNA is TGTGCCAGCAGCCCAAGACAGGGTCCCAGTGAAGCTTTCTTT.

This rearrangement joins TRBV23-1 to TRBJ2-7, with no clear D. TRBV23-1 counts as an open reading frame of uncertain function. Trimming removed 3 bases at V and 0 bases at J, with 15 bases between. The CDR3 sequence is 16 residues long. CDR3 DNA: TGCGCCAGCAGTCACCCTGAGCCACCTAGCTCCTACGAGCAGTACGTC. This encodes CASSHPEPPSSYEQYV.

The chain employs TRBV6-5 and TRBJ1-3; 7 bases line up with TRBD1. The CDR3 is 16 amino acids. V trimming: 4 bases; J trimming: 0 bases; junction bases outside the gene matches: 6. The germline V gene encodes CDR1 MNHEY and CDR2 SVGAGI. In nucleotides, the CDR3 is TGTGCCAGCAGTTCAAACACAGGGGCCTCTGGAAACACCATATATTTT. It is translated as CASSSNTGASGNTIYF.

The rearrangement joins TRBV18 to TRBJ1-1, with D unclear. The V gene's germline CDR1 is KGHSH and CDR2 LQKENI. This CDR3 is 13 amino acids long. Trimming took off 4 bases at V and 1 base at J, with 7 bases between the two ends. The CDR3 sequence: CASSRDKNTEAFF. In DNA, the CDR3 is TGTGCCAGCTCACGCGACAAGAACACTGAAGCTTTCTTT.

The CDR3 DNA follows: TGTGCCAGTAGTATACGACAGGGAGAGGATGGCTACACCTTC. Translated, it gives CASSIRQGEDGYTF. V gene TRBV19 combines with J gene TRBJ1-2; TRBD1 aligns across 7 bases. Germline CDR1 LNHDA, CDR2 SQIVND (reference sequence). There are 14 residues in the CDR3. The trim removed 2 bases at V and 6 bases at J, leaving 6 bases unmatched.

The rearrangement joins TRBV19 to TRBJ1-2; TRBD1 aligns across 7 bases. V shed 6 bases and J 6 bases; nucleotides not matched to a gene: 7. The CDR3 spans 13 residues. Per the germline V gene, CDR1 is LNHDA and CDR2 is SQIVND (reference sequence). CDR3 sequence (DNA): TGTGCCAGTAGAAGGGGGCCCGTCGATGGCTACACCTTC. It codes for CASRRGPVDGYTF. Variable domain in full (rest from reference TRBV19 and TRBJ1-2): DGGITQSPKYLFRKEGQNVTLSCEQNLNHDAMYWYRQDPGQGLRLIYYSQIVNDFQKGDIAEGYSVSREKKESFPLTVTSAQKNPTAFYLCASRRGPVDGYTFGSGTRLTVV.

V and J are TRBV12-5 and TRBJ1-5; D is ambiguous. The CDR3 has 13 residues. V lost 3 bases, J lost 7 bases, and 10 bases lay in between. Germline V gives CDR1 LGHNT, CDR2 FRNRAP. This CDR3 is CASGLEEGQPQHF. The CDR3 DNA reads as TGTGCTAGTGGTTTAGAAGAGGGCCAGCCCCAGCATTTT.

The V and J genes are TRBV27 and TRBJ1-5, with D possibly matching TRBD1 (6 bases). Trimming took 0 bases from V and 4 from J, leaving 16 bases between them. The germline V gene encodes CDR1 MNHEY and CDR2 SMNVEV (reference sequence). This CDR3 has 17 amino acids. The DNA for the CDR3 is TGTGCCAGCAGTTTATCTGTTGGGCAGGGGACGAATCAGCCCCAGCATTTT. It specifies CASSLSVGQGTNQPQHF.

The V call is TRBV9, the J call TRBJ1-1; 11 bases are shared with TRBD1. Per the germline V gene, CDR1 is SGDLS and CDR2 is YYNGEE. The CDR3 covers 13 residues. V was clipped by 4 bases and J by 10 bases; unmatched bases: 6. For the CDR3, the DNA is TGTGCCAGCAGCTTTCGGACAGGGGGCAGAGCTTTCTTT. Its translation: CASSFRTGGRAFF.

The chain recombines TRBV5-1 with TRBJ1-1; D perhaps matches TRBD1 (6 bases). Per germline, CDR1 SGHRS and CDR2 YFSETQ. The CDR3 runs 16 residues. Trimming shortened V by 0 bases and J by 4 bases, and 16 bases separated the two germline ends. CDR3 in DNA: TGCGCCAGCAGCTTGGGCCTACAGGGTAGGGGCACTGAAGCTTTCTTT. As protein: CASSLGLQGRGTEAFF.

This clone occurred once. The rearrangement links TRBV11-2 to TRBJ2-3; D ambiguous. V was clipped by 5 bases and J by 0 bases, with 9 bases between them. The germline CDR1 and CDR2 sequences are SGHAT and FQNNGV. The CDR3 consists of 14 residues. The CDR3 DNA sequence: TGTGCCAGCAGCCCCGGTGCTAGCACAGATACGCAGTATTTT. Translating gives CASSPGASTDTQYF.

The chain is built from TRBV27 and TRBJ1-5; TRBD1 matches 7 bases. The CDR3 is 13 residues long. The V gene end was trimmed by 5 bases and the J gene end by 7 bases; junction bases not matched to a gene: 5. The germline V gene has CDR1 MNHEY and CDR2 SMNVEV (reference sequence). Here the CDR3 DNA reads TGTGCCAGCAGTCATACAGGGGTCCAGCCCCAGCATTTT. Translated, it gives CASSHTGVQPQHF.

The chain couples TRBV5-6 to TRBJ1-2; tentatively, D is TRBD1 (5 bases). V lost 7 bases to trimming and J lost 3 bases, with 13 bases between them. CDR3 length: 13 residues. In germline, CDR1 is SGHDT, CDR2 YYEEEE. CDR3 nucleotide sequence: TGTGCCAGCCGCCGACAGTCGTACTATGGCTACACCTTC. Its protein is CASRRQSYYGYTF.

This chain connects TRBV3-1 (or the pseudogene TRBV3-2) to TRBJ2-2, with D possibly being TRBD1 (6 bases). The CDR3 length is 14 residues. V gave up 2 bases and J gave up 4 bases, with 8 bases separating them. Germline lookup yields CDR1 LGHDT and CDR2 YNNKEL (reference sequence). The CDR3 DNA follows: TGTGCCAGCAGCCAACAACAGGGCACCGGGGAGCTGTTTTTT. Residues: CASSQQQGTGELFF.

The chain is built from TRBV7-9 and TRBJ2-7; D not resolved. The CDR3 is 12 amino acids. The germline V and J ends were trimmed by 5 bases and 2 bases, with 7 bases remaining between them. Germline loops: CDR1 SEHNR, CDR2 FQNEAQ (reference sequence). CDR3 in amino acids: CASSPVAYEQYF. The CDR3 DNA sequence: TGTGCCAGCAGCCCAGTGGCCTACGAGCAGTACTTC.

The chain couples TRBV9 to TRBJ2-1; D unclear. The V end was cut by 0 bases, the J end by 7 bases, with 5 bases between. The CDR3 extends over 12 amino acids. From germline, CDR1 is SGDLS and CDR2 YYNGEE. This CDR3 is CASSVDYNEQFF. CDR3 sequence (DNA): TGTGCCAGCAGCGTAGACTATAATGAGCAGTTCTTC. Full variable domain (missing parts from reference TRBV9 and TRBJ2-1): DSGVTQTPKHLITATGQRVTLRCSPRSGDLSVYWYQQSLDQGLQFLIQYYNGEERAKGNILERFSAQQFPDLHSELNLSSLELGDSALYFCASSVDYNEQFFGPGTRLTVL.

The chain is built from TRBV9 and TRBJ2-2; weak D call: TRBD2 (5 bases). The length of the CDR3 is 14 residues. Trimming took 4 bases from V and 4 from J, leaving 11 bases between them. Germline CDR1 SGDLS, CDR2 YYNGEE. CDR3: CASSPPRGTGELFF. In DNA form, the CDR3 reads TGTGCCAGCAGCCCCCCACGGGGCACCGGGGAGCTGTTTTTT.